This T cell receptor beta chain was sequenced in a study of beta chain features in type 1 diabetes. General study points: In every one of the four CD4+ subsets, TCRB CDR3s were moderately but significantly shorter in Type 1 diabetes patients.

Expressed TCRB transcripts got sequenced, as all isolated RNA was reverse transcribed. TCRdb's table, derived via immunoSEQ multiplex PCR, lists solely in-frame clones and lacks some. The top ten hold roughly 1% of the sample, which has roughly 300,000 clones, 9.3% seen once. The CDR3 is 14 residues long. CDR1 is KGHSH, CDR2 LQKENI, per germline. V lost 3 bases and J 4 bases, leaving 12 bases between the germline ends. On this clone itself: Its target is unknown.

Markers CD45RO/CCR7/CD25/CD127/CD95/CD27 served to sort CD4+ naive, central memory, regulatory and stem cell-like memory cells. The genes are TRBV18 and TRBJ2-5, with D possibly matching TRBD2 (8 bases). The TCR sequence derives from a man aged 30 to 39 with type 1 diabetes. Sequences were obtained from central memory CD4+ T cells from blood. As DNA, the CDR3 is TGTGCCAGCTCACCCCGGGAGGGGGCAGAGACCCAGTACTTC. Translated, it gives CASSPREGAETQYF.